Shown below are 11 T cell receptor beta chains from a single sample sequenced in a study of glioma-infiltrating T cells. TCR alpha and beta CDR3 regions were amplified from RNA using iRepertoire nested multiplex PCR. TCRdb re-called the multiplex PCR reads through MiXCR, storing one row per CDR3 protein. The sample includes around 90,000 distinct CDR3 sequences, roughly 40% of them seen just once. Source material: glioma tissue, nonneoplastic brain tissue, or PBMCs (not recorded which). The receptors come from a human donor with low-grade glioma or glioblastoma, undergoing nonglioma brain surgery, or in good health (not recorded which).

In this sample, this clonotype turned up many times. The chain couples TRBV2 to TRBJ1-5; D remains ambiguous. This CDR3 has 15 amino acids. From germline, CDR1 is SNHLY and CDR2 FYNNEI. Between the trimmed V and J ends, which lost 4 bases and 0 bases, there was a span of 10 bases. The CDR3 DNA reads TGTGCCAGCAGTGGCCTGGGGAGTAGCAATCAGCCCCAGCATTTT. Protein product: CASSGLGSSNQPQHF.

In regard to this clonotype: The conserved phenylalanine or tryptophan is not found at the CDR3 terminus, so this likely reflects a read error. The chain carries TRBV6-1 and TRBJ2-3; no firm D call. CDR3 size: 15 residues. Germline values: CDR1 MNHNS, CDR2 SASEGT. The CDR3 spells CASSSARSFTDAQYS. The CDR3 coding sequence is TGTGCCAGCAGTTCGGCTAGATCTTTCACAGATGCGCAGTATTCT.

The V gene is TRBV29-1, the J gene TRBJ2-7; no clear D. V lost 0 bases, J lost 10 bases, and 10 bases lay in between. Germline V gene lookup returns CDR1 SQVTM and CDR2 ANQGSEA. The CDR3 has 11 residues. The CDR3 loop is CSVEEGRIQYF. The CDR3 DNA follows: TGCAGCGTTGAAGAGGGCCGTATCCAGTACTTC.

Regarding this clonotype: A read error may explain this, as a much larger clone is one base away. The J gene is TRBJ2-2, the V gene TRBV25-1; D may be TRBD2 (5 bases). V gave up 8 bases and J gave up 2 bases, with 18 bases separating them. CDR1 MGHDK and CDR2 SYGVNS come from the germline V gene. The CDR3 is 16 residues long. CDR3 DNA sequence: TGTGCCAGCTCACCATGGCAAGCGGACAACACCGGGGAGCTGTTTTTT. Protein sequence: CASSPWQADNTGELFF.

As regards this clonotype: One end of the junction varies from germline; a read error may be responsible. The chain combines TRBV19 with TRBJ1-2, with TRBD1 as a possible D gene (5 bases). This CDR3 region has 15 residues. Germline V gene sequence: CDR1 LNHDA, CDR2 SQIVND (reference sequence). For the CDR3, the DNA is TGCGCCAGTAGTATTAGCCAGGGAGAGGGCTATGGCTACACCTTC. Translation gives CASSISQGEGYGYTF.

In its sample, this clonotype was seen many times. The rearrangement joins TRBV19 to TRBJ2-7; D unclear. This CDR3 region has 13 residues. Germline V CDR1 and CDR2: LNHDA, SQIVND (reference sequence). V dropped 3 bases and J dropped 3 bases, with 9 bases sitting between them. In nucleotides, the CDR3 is TGTGCCAGTAGTATGACACCGAACTACGAGCAGTACTTC. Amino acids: CASSMTPNYEQYF.

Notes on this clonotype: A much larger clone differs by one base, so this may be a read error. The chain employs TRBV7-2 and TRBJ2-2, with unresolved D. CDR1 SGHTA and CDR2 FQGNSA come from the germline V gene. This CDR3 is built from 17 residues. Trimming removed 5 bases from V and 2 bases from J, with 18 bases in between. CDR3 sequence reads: CASSGSRPMINTGELFF. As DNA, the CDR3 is TGTGCCAGCAGCGGATCTCGGCCCATGATAAACACCGGGGAGCTGTTTTTT. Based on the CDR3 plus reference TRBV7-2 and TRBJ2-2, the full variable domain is GAGVSQSPSNKVTEKGKDVELRCDPISGHTALYWYRQSLGQGLEFLIYFQGNSAPDKSGLPSDRFSAERTGGSVSTLTIQRTQQEDSAVYLCASSGSRPMINTGELFFGEGSRLTVL.

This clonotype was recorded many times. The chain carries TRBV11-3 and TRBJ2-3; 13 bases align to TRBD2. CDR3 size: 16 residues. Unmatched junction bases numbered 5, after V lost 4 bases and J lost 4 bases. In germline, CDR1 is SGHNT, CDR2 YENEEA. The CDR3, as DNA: TGTGCCAGCAGCTCCTGGACTAGCGGGAGCGCAGATACGCAGTATTTT. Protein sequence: CASSSWTSGSADTQYF.

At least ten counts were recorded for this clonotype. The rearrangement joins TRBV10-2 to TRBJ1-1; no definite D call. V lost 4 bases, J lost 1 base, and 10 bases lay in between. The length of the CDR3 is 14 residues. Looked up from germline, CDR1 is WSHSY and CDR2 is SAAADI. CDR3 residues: CASSGSRENTEAFF. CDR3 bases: TGCGCCAGCAGTGGGTCGCGGGAGAACACTGAAGCTTTCTTT.

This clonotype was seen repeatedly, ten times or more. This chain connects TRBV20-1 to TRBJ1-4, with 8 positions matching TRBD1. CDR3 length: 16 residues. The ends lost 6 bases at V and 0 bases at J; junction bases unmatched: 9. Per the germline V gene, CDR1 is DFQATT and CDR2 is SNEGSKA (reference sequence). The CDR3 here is CSARTGGWATNEKLFF. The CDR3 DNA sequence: TGCAGTGCCAGAACAGGGGGGTGGGCAACTAATGAAAAACTGTTTTTT.

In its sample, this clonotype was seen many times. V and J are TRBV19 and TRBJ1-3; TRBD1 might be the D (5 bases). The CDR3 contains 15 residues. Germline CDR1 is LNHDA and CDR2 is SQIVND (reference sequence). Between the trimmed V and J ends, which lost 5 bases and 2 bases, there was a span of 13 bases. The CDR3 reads CASSPPGSAGNTIYF. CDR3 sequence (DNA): TGTGCCAGTAGTCCTCCAGGGTCCGCTGGAAACACCATATATTTT.